A single T cell receptor (beta chain) is shown here with its context. The record originates from a study of control samples from healthy donors and cancer patients. V was pared by 2 bases and J by 11 bases, with 21 bases between. From germline, CDR1 is MNHEY and CDR2 SVGEGT. The CDR3 has 15 residues. Produced via immunoSEQ multiplex PCR; TCRdb's table is partial and in-frame only. This table has about 130,000 clones, 90% to 95% appearing once. The rearrangement links TRBV6-2 or TRBV6-3 to TRBJ1-2; D gene unclear. The source is a man in his sixties with colorectal cancer. Sequenced material: PBMCs. CDR3 in amino acids: CASSYEGSALRWYTF. The DNA of the CDR3 is TGTGCCAGCAGTTACGAGGGCAGCGCCCTTAGGTGGTACACCTTC.